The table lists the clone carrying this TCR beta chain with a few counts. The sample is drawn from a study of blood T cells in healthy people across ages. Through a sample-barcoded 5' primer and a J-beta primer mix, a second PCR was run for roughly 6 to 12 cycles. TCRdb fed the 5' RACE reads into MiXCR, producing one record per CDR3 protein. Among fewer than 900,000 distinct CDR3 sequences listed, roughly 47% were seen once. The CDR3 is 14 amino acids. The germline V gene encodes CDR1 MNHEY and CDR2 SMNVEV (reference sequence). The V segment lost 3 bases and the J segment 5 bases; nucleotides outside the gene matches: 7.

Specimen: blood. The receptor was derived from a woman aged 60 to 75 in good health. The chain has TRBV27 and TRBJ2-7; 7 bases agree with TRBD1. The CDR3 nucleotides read TGTGCCAGCAGTTTCCGGCAGGGGGTCAACGAGCAGTACTTC. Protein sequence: CASSFRQGVNEQYF.